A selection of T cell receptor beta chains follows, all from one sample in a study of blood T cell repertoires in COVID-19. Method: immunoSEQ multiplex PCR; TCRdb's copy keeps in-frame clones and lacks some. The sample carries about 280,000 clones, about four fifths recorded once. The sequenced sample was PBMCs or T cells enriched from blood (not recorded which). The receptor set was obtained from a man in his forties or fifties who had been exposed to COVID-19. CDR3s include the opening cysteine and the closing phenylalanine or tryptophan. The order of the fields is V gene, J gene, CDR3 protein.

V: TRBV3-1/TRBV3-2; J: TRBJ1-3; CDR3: CASSQDPAGGNTIYF
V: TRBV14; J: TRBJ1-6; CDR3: CASSQVPGNSPLHF
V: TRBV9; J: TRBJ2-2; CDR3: CASSVRSLAAVMGAGELFF
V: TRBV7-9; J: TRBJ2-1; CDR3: CASSFGGLDEQFF
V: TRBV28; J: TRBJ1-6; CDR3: CASSGPDSYNSPLHF
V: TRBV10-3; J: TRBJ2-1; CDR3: CAISAGGKNEQFF
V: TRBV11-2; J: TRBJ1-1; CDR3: CASSPFQGQVVAFF
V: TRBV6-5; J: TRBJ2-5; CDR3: CASSRDRVTLETQYF
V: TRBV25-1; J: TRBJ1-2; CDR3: CASSWARGSANYGYTF
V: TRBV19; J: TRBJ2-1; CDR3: CASSMGGLLSYNEQFF
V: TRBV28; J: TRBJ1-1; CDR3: CASSLGTGVTEAFF
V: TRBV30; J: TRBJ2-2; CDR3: CAFTSHRTGELFF
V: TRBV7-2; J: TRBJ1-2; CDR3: CASSFIQGRWGGYTF
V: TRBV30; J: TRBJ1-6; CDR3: CAWRLEGVNSPLHF
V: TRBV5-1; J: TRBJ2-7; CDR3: CASSLDTGGYYEQYF
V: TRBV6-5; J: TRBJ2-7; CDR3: CASSKTGSTYEQYF
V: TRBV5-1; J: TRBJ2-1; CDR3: CASSLEGKVEQFF
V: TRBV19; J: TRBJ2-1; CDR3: CASSIPGMEYNEQFF
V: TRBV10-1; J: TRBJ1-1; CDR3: CASSEAGSAEAFF
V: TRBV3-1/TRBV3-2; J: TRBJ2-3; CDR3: CASSPQAVGTDTQYF
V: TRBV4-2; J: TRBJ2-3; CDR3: CASSPHRRLAGVSTDTQYF
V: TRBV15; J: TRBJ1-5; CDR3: CATRQGSWQPQHF
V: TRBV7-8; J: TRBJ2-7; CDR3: CASSPGTGREQYF
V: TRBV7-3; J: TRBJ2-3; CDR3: CASSLISGASTDTQYF
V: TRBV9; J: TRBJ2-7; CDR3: CASSVSGGTYEQYF
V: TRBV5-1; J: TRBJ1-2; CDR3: CASSLGYDTVDGYTF
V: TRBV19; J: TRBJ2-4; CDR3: CASSNTGTAAVQYF
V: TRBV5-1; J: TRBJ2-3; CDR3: CASRLLSGRNRYTQYF
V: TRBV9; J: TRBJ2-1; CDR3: CASSLWDNNEQFF
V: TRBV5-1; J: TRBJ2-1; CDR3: CASSLLGLAQNNEQFF
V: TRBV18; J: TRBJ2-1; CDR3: CASSQFSGRAGNEQFF
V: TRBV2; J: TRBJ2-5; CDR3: CASSETRETQYF
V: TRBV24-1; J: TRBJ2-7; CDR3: CATSDTNGNEQYF
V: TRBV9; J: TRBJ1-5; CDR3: CASSGEQGGPQHF
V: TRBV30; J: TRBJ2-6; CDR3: CASPRVRSGANVLTF
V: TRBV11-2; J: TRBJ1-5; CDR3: CASSGDRGPHQPQHF
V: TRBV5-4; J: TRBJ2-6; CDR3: CASSFDSSGANVLTF
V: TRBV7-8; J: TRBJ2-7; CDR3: CASSLPGQNYEQYF
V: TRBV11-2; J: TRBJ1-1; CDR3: CASRSGQGGTEAFF
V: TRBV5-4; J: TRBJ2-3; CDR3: CASSVGLAGVTDTQYF
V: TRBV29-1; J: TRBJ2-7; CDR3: CSVPKGGSGSYEQYF
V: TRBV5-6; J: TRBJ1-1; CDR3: CASSLGDRVSFF
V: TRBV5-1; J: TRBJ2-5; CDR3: CASSKTGTGRETQYF
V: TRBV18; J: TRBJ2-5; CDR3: CASSTSWDDETQYF
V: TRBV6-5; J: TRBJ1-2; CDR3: CASSSDRSRYGYTF
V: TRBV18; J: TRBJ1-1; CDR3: CASSREENTEAFF